Below, one T cell receptor beta chain is given with its context. The CDR3 runs 15 residues. Looked up from germline, CDR1 is KGHDR and CDR2 is SFDVKD. The germline V and J ends were trimmed by 3 bases and 3 bases, with 12 bases remaining between them. The source of the sample is a study of blood T cell repertoires in COVID-19. On the study more broadly: The samples span acute and convalescent COVID-19 from the United States, Italy and Spain.

The authors' processing: From reference gene primer amplification, estimates of nucleated cell counts were derived. The table came from immunoSEQ multiplex PCR; TCRdb's copy has only in-frame clones and leaves some out. The V and J calls and the clone size are those of that table, but D and trimming were determined from the DNA. The table lists around 250,000 clones, over 70% of them singletons. The specimen was peripheral blood. This clonotype was sampled from a man older than 75 with acute or convalescent COVID-19. The rearrangement joins TRBV24-1 to TRBJ2-3, with a tentative D call TRBD2 (5 bases). The CDR3 DNA sequence: TGTGCCACCAGTGATGGGCGAACGGGGACAGATACGCAGTATTTT. Translated, it gives CATSDGRTGTDTQYF.